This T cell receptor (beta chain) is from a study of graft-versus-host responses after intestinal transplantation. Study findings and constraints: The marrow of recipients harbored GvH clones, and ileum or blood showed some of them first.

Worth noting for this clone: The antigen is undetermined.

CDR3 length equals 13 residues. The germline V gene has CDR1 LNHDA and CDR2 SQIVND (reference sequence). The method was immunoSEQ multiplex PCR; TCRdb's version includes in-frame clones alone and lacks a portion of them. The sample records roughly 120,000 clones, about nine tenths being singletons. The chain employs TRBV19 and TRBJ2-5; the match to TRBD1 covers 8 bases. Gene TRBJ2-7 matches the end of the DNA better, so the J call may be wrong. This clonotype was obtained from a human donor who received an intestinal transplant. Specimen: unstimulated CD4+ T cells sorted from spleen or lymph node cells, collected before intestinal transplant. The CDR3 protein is CASSLAGGNEQYF. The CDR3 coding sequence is TGTGCCAGTAGTTTGGCAGGGGGCAACGAGCAGTACTTC.